These 23 T cell receptor beta chains were sequenced from one sample in a study of cytomegalovirus exposure and HLA in healthy donors. PCR involved 60 Vbeta and 13 Jbeta primers. TCRdb's copy holds only in-frame clones and misses some; the assay was immunoSEQ multiplex PCR. Of about 270,000 clones listed, about 75% are singletons. The sample consisted of PBMCs. Source of these receptors: a female donor in good health and CMV-seronegative.

CDR3 DNA sequence: TGTGCCAGCAGCAGGGACAGCCGCGGAAACACCATATATTTT. Translation: CASSRDSRGNTIYF. The chain has TRBV5-4 and TRBJ1-3; 7 nucleotides match TRBD1. This CDR3 has 14 residues. Germline V gene sequence: CDR1 SGHNT, CDR2 YYREEE (reference sequence). V was clipped by 4 bases and J by 4 bases; unmatched bases: 5.

The chain combines TRBV11-2 with TRBJ2-7; 8 nucleotides agree with TRBD2. The CDR3 sequence is 13 residues long. V shed 6 bases, J shed 7 bases, and the junction held 8 bases outside the gene matches. Germline loops: CDR1 SGHAT, CDR2 FQNNGV. The DNA of the CDR3 is TGTGCCAGCAGGTCGGGAGGGCCGAATGAGCAGTACTTC. The encoded protein is CASRSGGPNEQYF.

This clone showed up just once. The chain joins TRBV19 to TRBJ2-3; D is unresolved. The length of the CDR3 is 12 residues. V was trimmed by 6 bases and J by 0 bases, leaving 4 bases between them. Per germline, CDR1 LNHDA and CDR2 SQIVND (reference sequence). The CDR3 reads CASRGSTDTQYF. CDR3 nucleotide sequence: TGTGCCAGTAGGGGCAGCACAGATACGCAGTATTTT.

The rearrangement joins TRBV19 to TRBJ2-1, with 12 positions matching TRBD2. With 3 bases clipped from V and 7 bases from J, the junction kept 4 bases outside the gene matches. The CDR3 loop spans 15 amino acids. The germline gives CDR1 LNHDA, CDR2 SQIVND (reference sequence). The CDR3 is CASSMTSGSWNEQFF. The CDR3 DNA follows: TGTGCCAGTAGTATGACTAGCGGGAGCTGGAATGAGCAGTTCTTC.

The rearrangement joins TRBV13 to TRBJ2-5; D possibly corresponds to TRBD2 (5 bases). Germline CDR1 PRHDT, CDR2 FYEKMQ (reference sequence). This CDR3 comprises 15 residues. The germline V and J ends were trimmed by 1 base and 4 bases, with 13 bases remaining between them. CDR3 sequence: CASSLEGGRSETQYF. The CDR3 bases are TGTGCCAGCAGCTTAGAAGGCGGGCGGTCAGAGACCCAGTACTTC.

V gene TRBV10-3 combines with J gene TRBJ1-1, with 9 bases that match TRBD1. Germline V CDR1 and CDR2: ENHRY, SYGVKD. The CDR3 has 15 amino acids. The ends lost 4 bases at V and 6 bases at J; junction bases unmatched: 9. CDR3 protein: CAISGRTGVDAEAFF. In nucleotides, the CDR3 is TGTGCCATCAGTGGGAGGACAGGGGTGGACGCTGAAGCTTTCTTT.

The V and J genes are TRBV4-1 and TRBJ2-1; the match to TRBD2 covers 8 bases. Germline V lookup: CDR1 MGHRA, CDR2 YSYEKL. J was trimmed by 9 bases and V by 0 bases; bases with no gene match: 7. This CDR3 comprises 15 residues. CDR3 sequence (DNA): TGCGCCAGCAGCCAAGATGGAGCGGGAGCTGCTGAGCAGTTCTTC. Translation gives CASSQDGAGAAEQFF.

This chain uses TRBV14 with TRBJ2-3; 7 bases are shared with TRBD2. The CDR3 loop spans 14 amino acids. Germline CDR1 reads SGHDN; CDR2 reads FVKESK. The V segment lost 3 bases and the J segment 6 bases; nucleotides outside the gene matches: 6. The CDR3 reads CASSHLLASDTQYF. CDR3 bases: TGTGCCAGCAGCCATTTACTAGCGTCGGATACGCAGTATTTT.

The V call is TRBV9, the J call TRBJ2-3; no clear D gene. V was trimmed by 0 bases and J by 3 bases, leaving 8 bases between them. In germline, CDR1 is SGDLS, CDR2 YYNGEE. The CDR3 length is 14 residues. In nucleotides, the CDR3 is TGTGCCAGCAGCGTAGGGAGAAGTACAGATACGCAGTATTTT. This encodes CASSVGRSTDTQYF.

The chain carries TRBV5-5 and TRBJ2-1, with D maybe TRBD1 (5 bases). Germline V gene sequence: CDR1 SGHKS, CDR2 YYEKEE (reference sequence). Trimming shortened V by 4 bases and J by 4 bases, and 15 bases separated the two germline ends. CDR3 length: 15 amino acids. Here the CDR3 reads CASSLDSALYNEQFF. The CDR3 DNA follows: TGTGCCAGCAGCCTCGACAGTGCCCTTTACAATGAGCAGTTCTTC. The whole variable domain, filled in from reference TRBV5-5 and TRBJ2-1, reads DAGVTQSPTHLIKTRGQQVTLRCSPISGHKSVSWYQQVLGQGPQFIFQYYEKEERGRGNFPDRFSARQFPNYSSELNVNALLLGDSALYLCASSLDSALYNEQFFGPGTRLTVL.

The gene calls are TRBV7-2 and TRBJ2-7, with D possibly being TRBD1 (6 bases). The CDR3 loop spans 13 amino acids. V lost 5 bases and J 3 bases, leaving 11 bases between the germline ends. CDR1 and CDR2 from the germline V gene are SGHTA and FQGNSA. The CDR3, as DNA: TGTGCCAGCAGCCCTAGGGGGAACTACGAGCAGTACTTC. It codes for CASSPRGNYEQYF. Variable domain in full (rest from reference TRBV7-2 and TRBJ2-7): GAGVSQSPSNKVTEKGKDVELRCDPISGHTALYWYRQSLGQGLEFLIYFQGNSAPDKSGLPSDRFSAERTGGSVSTLTIQRTQQEDSAVYLCASSPRGNYEQYFGPGTRLTVT.

V is TRBV2 and J is TRBJ2-2, with D tentatively TRBD2 (6 bases). Trimming took 5 bases from V and 1 from J, leaving 8 bases between them. Germline loops: CDR1 SNHLY, CDR2 FYNNEI. This CDR3 is built from 14 residues. The CDR3 DNA sequence: TGTGCCAGCAGTATGCGGGAGAACACCGGGGAGCTGTTTTTT. It codes for CASSMRENTGELFF.

The chain carries TRBV4-1 and TRBJ2-7; 8 nucleotides agree with TRBD1. The J segment lost 0 bases and the V segment lost 4 bases, leaving 5 bases of the junction unmatched. Per the germline V gene, CDR1 is MGHRA and CDR2 is YSYEKL. CDR3 length: 15 residues. DNA of the CDR3: TGCGCCAGCAGCCTAACGGACAGGGACTCCTACGAGCAGTACTTC. This encodes CASSLTDRDSYEQYF.

The chain carries TRBV11-2 and TRBJ2-6; D is unclear. The CDR3 covers 15 residues. Trimming left V 4 bases short and J 4 bases short, with 11 bases between. Germline values: CDR1 SGHAT, CDR2 FQNNGV. The DNA for the CDR3 is TGTGCCAGCAGCTCCCTTCGTGGCGGGGCCAACGTCCTGACTTTC. It translates to CASSSLRGGANVLTF. The variable domain in full, with the rest retrieved from reference TRBV11-2 and TRBJ2-6, is EAGVAQSPRYKIIEKRQSVAFWCNPISGHATLYWYQQILGQGPKLLIQFQNNGVVDDSQLPKDRFSAERLKGVDSTLKIQPAKLEDSAVYLCASSSLRGGANVLTFGAGSRLTVL.

V usage is TRBV28 and J usage is TRBJ2-1; 7 nucleotides align to TRBD1. Germline V gene sequence: CDR1 MDHEN, CDR2 SYDVKM. J lost 7 bases, V lost 5 bases, and 8 bases had no gene match. This CDR3 has 14 residues. This CDR3 reads CASSPRQGWNEQFF. Here the CDR3 DNA reads TGTGCCAGCAGTCCGCGACAGGGTTGGAATGAGCAGTTCTTC. The full variable domain, in which reference TRBV28 and TRBJ2-1 provide the parts outside the CDR3, is DVKVTQSSRYLVKRTGEKVFLECVQDMDHENMFWYRQDPGLGLRLIYFSYDVKMKEKGDIPEGYSVSREKKERFSLILESASTNQTSMYLCASSPRQGWNEQFFGPGTRLTVL.

V gene TRBV5-1 combines with J gene TRBJ1-4; tentative D call: TRBD1 (6 bases). CDR1 and CDR2 from the germline V gene are SGHRS and YFSETQ. The ends were cut back, 4 bases at V and 7 bases at J, with 14 bases in the middle. The CDR3 totals 14 residues. CDR3 sequence: CASSLRRGTEKLFF. In DNA form, the CDR3 reads TGCGCCAGCAGCCTTCGCAGGGGCACTGAAAAACTGTTTTTT.

This clone turned up a few times. V usage is TRBV18 and J usage is TRBJ2-7, with 10 bases that match TRBD2. Unmatched junction bases numbered 4, after V lost 5 bases and J lost 0 bases. Germline V gene data show CDR1 as KGHSH and CDR2 as LQKENI. The CDR3 contains 15 residues. CDR3 residues: CASSRTSGSSYEQYF. In nucleotides, the CDR3 is TGTGCCAGCTCAAGGACTAGCGGAAGCTCCTACGAGCAGTACTTC.

This chain links TRBV5-1 with TRBJ1-1, with D perhaps TRBD1 (6 bases). Per germline, CDR1 SGHRS and CDR2 YFSETQ. The CDR3 is 14 amino acids. V was pared by 3 bases and J by 5 bases, with 14 bases between. CDR3 region: CASSSQGGGTEAFF. CDR3 sequence (DNA): TGCGCCAGCAGCTCACAGGGAGGGGGAACTGAAGCTTTCTTT.

This sequence joins TRBV6-5 and TRBJ1-2; D perhaps matches TRBD1 (6 bases). Germline CDR1 is MNHEY and CDR2 is SVGAGI. V lost 2 bases to trimming and J lost 4 bases, with 8 bases between them. The CDR3 sequence is 13 residues long. CDR3 DNA: TGTGCCAGCAGTTACCAGGGGTTCTATGGCTACACCTTC. This translates into CASSYQGFYGYTF.

The chain carries TRBV5-1 and TRBJ2-1; 11 positions match TRBD1. Germline V lookup: CDR1 SGHRS, CDR2 YFSETQ. The CDR3 loop spans 15 amino acids. The ends lost 3 bases at V and 4 bases at J; junction bases unmatched: 3. The CDR3 region has the DNA TGCGCCAGCAGCTCCGGGACAGGGGGGTACAATGAGCAGTTCTTC. It yields the protein CASSSGTGGYNEQFF.

CDR3 nucleotides: TGTGCCAGCAGCCCCACAGGGGGCTCCTACAATGAGCAGTTCTTC. As protein: CASSPTGGSYNEQFF. The chain couples TRBV4-2 to TRBJ2-1; 8 nucleotides line up with TRBD1. The CDR3 extends over 15 amino acids. V shed 4 bases, J shed 0 bases, and the junction held 2 bases outside the gene matches. The V gene's germline CDR1 is LGHNA and CDR2 YNFKEQ.

The rearrangement uses TRBV6-6 and TRBJ1-1, with a possible D match to TRBD1 (6 bases). Germline V CDR1 and CDR2: MNHNY, SVGAGI (reference sequence). Trimming removed 2 bases from V and 4 bases from J, with 11 bases in between. The CDR3 extends over 14 amino acids. The CDR3 loop reads CASSYTGSGTEAFF. CDR3 nucleotides: TGTGCCAGCAGTTACACAGGGAGCGGCACTGAAGCTTTCTTT.

The chain is built from TRBV6-6 and TRBJ1-4; D remains ambiguous. Trimming took off 6 bases at V and 5 bases at J, with 7 bases between the two ends. CDR3 length: 12 amino acids. Germline-derived CDR1 and CDR2 are MNHNY and SVGAGI (reference sequence). The CDR3 region is CASRAPNEKLFF. CDR3 nucleotide sequence: TGTGCCAGCAGGGCCCCGAATGAAAAACTGTTTTTT.